The 8 T cell receptor beta chains given below trace back to one sample, sequenced in a study of blood T cell repertoires in COVID-19. This table comes from immunoSEQ multiplex PCR, and its TCRdb copy is limited to in-frame clones, with some not included. The sample gives 62,000 or so clones, about 90% of which show up once; 2% to 2.5% is in the top ten. The material sequenced was peripheral blood. These receptors were collected from a human donor in a cohort sampled during active COVID-19.

The CDR3 DNA reads TGTGCCAGCAGCTTGACAGGGAGGAATTCACCCCTCCACTTT. This encodes CASSLTGRNSPLHF. The V and J genes are TRBV7-3 and TRBJ1-6; 7 bases map to TRBD1. The J segment lost 7 bases and the V segment lost 3 bases, leaving 3 bases of the junction unmatched. CDR1 and CDR2 from the germline V gene are SGHTA and FQGTGA. This CDR3 is built from 14 residues.

The chain employs TRBV5-1 and TRBJ1-5; TRBD1 matches at 10 bases. Germline V lookup: CDR1 SGHRS, CDR2 YFSETQ. The CDR3 has 14 residues. Trimming took 4 bases from V and 5 from J; bases not matched to a gene: 3. The CDR3 DNA sequence: TGCGCCAGCAGCATCGGGACAGGGGATCAGCCCCAGCATTTT. This encodes CASSIGTGDQPQHF.

In this sample, this clone turned up a few times. This chain joins TRBV4-3 and TRBJ2-7; D call uncertain. The CDR3 totals 15 residues. The germline V gene has CDR1 LGHNA and CDR2 YSLEER. Trimming left V 0 bases short and J 9 bases short, with 18 bases between. The CDR3 sequence is CASSQDYSESGGQYF. DNA for the CDR3: TGCGCCAGCAGCCAAGACTATTCCGAATCAGGTGGGCAGTACTTC.

The chain has TRBV10-3 and TRBJ2-2; possible D gene TRBD2, 6 bases. Trimming shortened V by 4 bases and J by 5 bases, and 14 bases separated the two germline ends. Looked up from germline, CDR1 is ENHRY and CDR2 is SYGVKD. The CDR3 is 15 amino acids. CDR3 coding DNA: TGTGCCATCAGTGGGACTAAGAGGGATACCGGGGAGCTGTTTTTT. The encoded protein is CAISGTKRDTGELFF.

This chain connects TRBV28 to TRBJ2-4; a weak D match, TRBD2 (6 bases). This CDR3 contains 14 residues. The V end was cut by 5 bases, the J end by 8 bases, with 16 bases between. Germline lookup yields CDR1 MDHEN and CDR2 SYDVKM. The CDR3 is CASSPVGGWDIQYF. As DNA, the CDR3 is TGTGCCAGCAGTCCGGTGGGGGGATGGGACATTCAGTACTTC.

The genes are TRBV6-5 and TRBJ2-7; 9 nucleotides align to TRBD1. Germline V CDR1 and CDR2: MNHEY, SVGAGI. This CDR3 has 13 residues. The trim removed 6 bases at V and 5 bases at J, leaving 5 bases unmatched. CDR3: CASSGTGYNEQYF. As DNA, the CDR3 is TGTGCCAGCAGCGGGACAGGGTACAACGAGCAGTACTTC.

The V gene is TRBV6-6, the J gene TRBJ2-7; a possible D gene is TRBD1 (6 bases). CDR1 and CDR2 (germline): MNHNY, SVGAGI (reference sequence). The V end lost 5 bases, the J end lost 5 bases, and 16 bases lay between the germline ends. CDR3 size: 14 residues. The DNA for the CDR3 is TGTGCCAGCAGTCCCAGGGGTTTTGTTAACGAGCAGTACTTC. Translating gives CASSPRGFVNEQYF.

This clone was found a few times. This chain connects TRBV18 to TRBJ1-5, with D tentatively TRBD1 (5 bases). Germline assignment: CDR1 KGHSH and CDR2 LQKENI. The germline V and J ends were trimmed by 2 bases and 6 bases, with 17 bases remaining between them. This CDR3 spans 16 amino acids. The CDR3, as DNA: TGTGCCAGCTCACCAGAACGGTCAGGAGGGACTCAGCCCCAGCATTTT. This codes for CASSPERSGGTQPQHF.